This TCR beta chain was obtained from a study of blood T cell repertoires in COVID-19. Study-level background: There were acute and convalescent COVID-19 samples, and they came from the United States, Italy and Spain. In each case, the material was cDNA or gDNA derived from T cells, B-cell-depleted T cells, or PBMCs.

This clone was seen more than once but under ten times. Methods used by the authors: From reference gene primer amplification, estimates of nucleated cell counts were derived. This table comes from immunoSEQ multiplex PCR, and its TCRdb copy is limited to in-frame clones, with some not included. The DNA was the basis for D and trimming; V, J and clone size are from that table. The sample includes about 100,000 clones, about 88% of them seen just once. This CDR3 comprises 16 residues. Germline-derived CDR1 and CDR2 are SEHNR and FQNEAQ (reference sequence). V shed 5 bases and J 2 bases; nucleotides not matched to a gene: 8.

Sequences were obtained from peripheral blood. The chain carries TRBV7-9 and TRBJ1-2; 10 nucleotides match TRBD1. This receptor was taken from a woman aged 55-75 years with acute or convalescent COVID-19. For the CDR3, the DNA is TGTGCCAGCAGCCCCCAGGGACAGGGGAAAAACTATGGCTACACCTTC. Encoded protein: CASSPQGQGKNYGYTF.